These 25 T cell receptor beta chains originate from one sample sequenced in a study of blood T cells in healthy people across ages. The authors ran a second PCR of roughly 6 to 12 cycles using a sample-barcoded 5' primer and a J-beta primer mix. TCRdb re-analysed the 5' RACE reads in MiXCR, keeping a single row per CDR3 protein. Among 1.5 million to 1.8 million distinct CDR3 sequences listed, under 55% were seen once. The specimen was blood. Receptors were obtained from a woman aged 18-29 years in good health.

The chain couples TRBV2 to TRBJ2-1; TRBD2 matches 7 bases. Germline V lookup: CDR1 SNHLY, CDR2 FYNNEI. J gave up 3 bases and V 2 bases, and 4 bases lay outside the gene matches. This CDR3 has 15 residues. Here the CDR3 reads CASSEREGYYNEQFF. Here the CDR3 DNA reads TGTGCCAGCAGTGAAAGGGAGGGCTACTACAATGAGCAGTTCTTC.

The chain joins TRBV4-1 to TRBJ1-4; unclear D gene. V was cut by 2 bases and J by 2 bases, with 9 bases left in between. Per the germline V gene, CDR1 is MGHRA and CDR2 is YSYEKL. The CDR3 sequence is 15 residues long. CDR3 residues: CASSQLLGTNEKLFF. DNA for the CDR3: TGCGCCAGCAGCCAATTATTGGGGACTAATGAAAAACTGTTTTTT.

This clonotype has only a few counts. This chain links TRBV5-6 with TRBJ2-3, with 8 bases lining up with TRBD1. This CDR3 is 15 amino acids long. Trimming at V came to 4 bases and at J to 5 bases, leaving 9 bases not matched to a gene. In germline, CDR1 is SGHDT, CDR2 YYEEEE. The CDR3 bases are TGTGCCAGCAGCACGAAAAGGACAGGGAGAGATACGCAGTATTTT. Translating gives CASSTKRTGRDTQYF.

The J gene is TRBJ1-2, the V gene TRBV5-1; D perhaps matches TRBD1 (6 bases). CDR1 is SGHRS and CDR2 is YFSETQ in the germline V gene. The CDR3 has 13 amino acids. V was shortened by 4 bases and J by 8 bases, with 15 bases between the two germline ends. Written as DNA, the CDR3 is TGCGCCAGCAGCGGTGGTACCGGGGGCGGCTACACCTTC. This encodes CASSGGTGGGYTF.

The rearrangement uses TRBV6-1 and TRBJ2-2; D is ambiguous. V lost 2 bases to trimming and J lost 6 bases, with 7 bases between them. The CDR3 contains 13 residues. The germline V gene has CDR1 MNHNS and CDR2 SASEGT. Here the CDR3 DNA reads TGTGCCAGCAGTGAACATGGGGCCGGGGAGCTGTTTTTT. This translates into CASSEHGAGELFF.

The V call is TRBV9, the J call TRBJ2-1; 8 bases agree with TRBD2. J lost 5 bases, V lost 0 bases, and 10 bases had no gene match. The CDR3 has 17 amino acids. CDR1 is SGDLS, CDR2 YYNGEE, per germline. CDR3 sequence: CASSVGSQRERNNEQFF. CDR3 nucleotides: TGTGCCAGCAGCGTAGGTTCCCAGCGGGAGAGAAACAATGAGCAGTTCTTC.

The V call is TRBV2, the J call TRBJ1-5; D is ambiguous. The CDR3 is made up of 11 amino acids. From germline, CDR1 is SNHLY and CDR2 FYNNEI. Trimming removed 6 bases at V and 9 bases at J, with 9 bases between. As DNA, the CDR3 is TGTGCCAGCAGACTTGAGCTGCCCCAGCATTTT. It is translated as CASRLELPQHF. The whole variable domain, filled in from reference TRBV2 and TRBJ1-5, reads EPEVTQTPSHQVTQMGQEVILRCVPISNHLYFYWYRQILGQKVEFLVSFYNNEISEKSEIFDDQFSVERPDGSNFTLKIRSTKLEDSAMYFCASRLELPQHFGDGTRLSIL.

The chain carries TRBV24-1 and TRBJ2-1; D is undetermined. The CDR3 has 14 amino acids. The V gene's germline CDR1 is KGHDR and CDR2 SFDVKD. Trimming removed 11 bases at V and 4 bases at J, with 17 bases between. CDR3 nucleotides: TGTGCCATTGCCGGGCCTTCACCTTACAATGAGCAGTTCTTC. Translation: CAIAGPSPYNEQFF.

The V gene is TRBV11-2, the J gene TRBJ2-7; D not certain. The CDR3 is made up of 14 amino acids. The germline V and J ends were trimmed by 5 bases and 2 bases, with 13 bases remaining between them. Germline assignment: CDR1 SGHAT and CDR2 FQNNGV. The CDR3 region is CASSVPTATYEQYF. The CDR3 DNA follows: TGTGCCAGCAGCGTACCTACCGCTACCTACGAGCAGTACTTC.

The V gene is TRBV7-2, the J gene TRBJ2-7, with 16 bases that match TRBD2. Per germline, CDR1 SGHTA and CDR2 FQGNSA. This CDR3 has 18 amino acids. The V gene end was trimmed by 5 bases and the J gene end by 3 bases; junction bases not matched to a gene: 10. The chain's CDR3 is CASSTFGTSGGEIYEQYF. The DNA of the CDR3 is TGTGCCAGCAGCACGTTCGGGACTAGCGGGGGGGAGATCTACGAGCAGTACTTC.

CDR3 DNA: TGTGCCAGCAGCCAAGGGATCGGACAGCCGGGCGCAGATACGCAGTATTTT. As protein: CASSQGIGQPGADTQYF. J is TRBJ2-3 and V is TRBV14; perhaps TRBD1 as D (6 bases). Germline lookup yields CDR1 SGHDN and CDR2 FVKESK. There are 17 residues in the CDR3. The V end lost 1 base, the J end lost 4 bases, and 18 bases lay between the germline ends.

The chain links TRBV7-2 to TRBJ2-7; 8 bases are shared with TRBD2. Germline-derived CDR1 and CDR2 are SGHTA and FQGNSA. The CDR3 loop spans 12 amino acids. V lost 4 bases and J lost 6; bases outside the gene matches: 2. The CDR3, as DNA: TGTGCCAGCAGCTCTCTAGCGGGCGAGCAGTACTTC. Its translation: CASSSLAGEQYF.

The chain carries TRBV6-2 or TRBV6-3 and TRBJ2-4; a weak D match, TRBD1 (5 bases). The CDR3 runs to 17 residues. Trimming left V 2 bases short and J 0 bases short, with 14 bases between. Germline V gives CDR1 MNHEY, CDR2 SVGEGT. The CDR3 sequence: CASSYTDTILAKNIQYF. CDR3 coding DNA: TGTGCCAGCAGTTACACGGACACCATACTAGCCAAAAACATTCAGTACTTC.

With respect to this clonotype: The DNA is omitted, as the CDR3 cannot be located on it reliably, and the CDR3 follows TCRdb's listing. The chain uses TRBV13 and TRBJ2-7; TRBD2 was called by the table and not checked on the DNA. CDR1 and CDR2 from the germline V gene are PRHDT and FYEKMQ (reference sequence). The CDR3 spans 15 amino acids, including both terminal residues. This CDR3 reads CASSLRARGSYEQYF.

Comment on this clonotype: One end of the junction fails to match germline, which may point to a read error. This chain uses TRBV5-1 with TRBJ2-1; tentatively, D is TRBD2 (6 bases). CDR1 SGHRS and CDR2 YFSETQ come from the germline V gene. The CDR3 is 15 residues long. The CDR3: CASRLLARSYNEQLF. DNA for the CDR3: TGCGCCAGCAGACTCCTAGCGCGCTCTTACAATGAGCAGTTATTC.

V is TRBV25-1 and J is TRBJ2-7, with 9 positions matching TRBD1. The germline V gene has CDR1 MGHDK and CDR2 SYGVNS. The CDR3 is made up of 15 amino acids. J lost 0 bases, V lost 7 bases, and 7 bases had no gene match. This CDR3 reads CASTADRGVSYEQYF. Written as DNA, the CDR3 is TGTGCCAGCACCGCGGACAGGGGAGTCTCCTACGAGCAGTACTTC.

This chain uses TRBV7-2 with TRBJ2-5, with 7 bases aligning to TRBD1. The V gene end was trimmed by 5 bases and the J gene end by 1 base; junction bases not matched to a gene: 10. CDR1 and CDR2 from the germline V gene are SGHTA and FQGNSA. This CDR3 spans 16 amino acids. CDR3 residues: CASSSRFGTVQETQYF. CDR3 coding DNA: TGTGCCAGCAGCAGCAGGTTTGGGACAGTCCAAGAGACCCAGTACTTC.

The rearrangement links TRBV10-1 to TRBJ2-1, with D hard to call. The DNA end is more similar to TRBJ2-7, so the J call may be wrong. The germline V gene has CDR1 WNHNN and CDR2 SYGVQD (reference sequence). The CDR3 is made up of 14 amino acids. In DNA, the CDR3 is TGCGCCAGCAGTGACTCAACACCTTACAATGAGCAGTACTTC. It codes for CASSDSTPYNEQYF.

CDR3 nucleotides: TGTGCCAGCAGCGGTACGCGGGGAGATAATGAAAAACTGTTTTTT. Translating it yields CASSGTRGDNEKLFF. This chain links TRBV7-8 with TRBJ1-4; D is unresolved. V lost 5 bases and J 4 bases, leaving 14 bases between the germline ends. The CDR3 loop spans 15 amino acids. Germline CDR1 and CDR2: SGHVS and FQNEAQ.

This clonotype was seen only a few times. This chain uses TRBV7-2 with TRBJ2-3; D is perhaps TRBD2 (6 bases). The CDR3 is 15 residues long. CDR1 and CDR2 from the germline V gene are SGHTA and FQGNSA. V dropped 5 bases and J dropped 4 bases, with 16 bases sitting between them. The CDR3 is CASSPIHGTSDTQYF. The CDR3 nucleotides are TGTGCCAGCAGCCCCATCCACGGGACTTCAGATACGCAGTATTTT.

CDR3: CASSPRRGLGQPQHF. The DNA for the CDR3 is TGTGCCAGCAGCCCCCGGAGGGGACTTGGTCAGCCCCAGCATTTT. The chain recombines TRBV3-1 with TRBJ1-5, with D possibly TRBD1 on 5 matching bases. Germline V gene sequence: CDR1 LGHDT, CDR2 YNNKEL (reference sequence). The CDR3 sequence is 15 residues long. Between the trimmed V and J ends, which lost 4 bases and 6 bases, there was a span of 16 bases.

In nucleotides, the CDR3 is TGTGCCAGCAGTTTGGAGCAGATTCAAGAGACCCAGTACTTC. It yields the protein CASSLEQIQETQYF. The J gene is TRBJ2-5, the V gene TRBV28, with D unresolved. Trimming removed 3 bases at V and 2 bases at J, with 10 bases between. The germline V gene has CDR1 MDHEN and CDR2 SYDVKM. This CDR3 contains 14 residues.

V gene TRBV13 combines with J gene TRBJ1-1; the match to TRBD1 covers 8 bases. The germline gives CDR1 PRHDT, CDR2 FYEKMQ (reference sequence). V lost 3 bases, J lost 12 bases, and 6 bases stayed unmatched. This CDR3 contains 12 residues. The CDR3 DNA follows: TGTGCCAGCAGCTTGGACAGGGTGATATCTTTCTTT. This translates into CASSLDRVISFF.

The chain employs TRBV20-1 and TRBJ1-4; 10 bases agree with TRBD1. Trimming cost V 6 bases and J 6 bases; bases outside gene matches: 4. Germline CDR1 and CDR2: DFQATT and SNEGSKA (reference sequence). This CDR3 spans 13 amino acids. CDR3 DNA: TGCAGTGCATCGGACAGGGGGTATGAAAAACTGTTTTTT. Its protein is CSASDRGYEKLFF.

V and J are TRBV6-5 and TRBJ2-3; TRBD2 agrees at 9 bases. J gave up 0 bases and V 6 bases, and 4 bases lay outside the gene matches. Per the germline V gene, CDR1 is MNHEY and CDR2 is SVGAGI. The CDR3 covers 15 residues. CDR3 DNA: TGTGCCAGCAGCGCGCTAGCGGGGAGCACAGATACGCAGTATTTT. Protein sequence: CASSALAGSTDTQYF.